This T cell receptor beta chain derives from a study of cytomegalovirus exposure and HLA in healthy donors. Study background: Per a later analysis, the roughly 700 first-cohort and 120 or so validation repertoires shared one platform. Study-level points and caveats: Reports indicated that the classifier achieved high specificity and sensitivity in diagnosing cytomegalovirus status. CMV antigen specificity of three CMV-associated chains was confirmed in vitro. The study flagged approximately 180 TCR beta chains as cytomegalovirus-associated.

Profiling relied on immunoSEQ multiplex PCR, and the TCRdb table lists in-frame clones only, not all of them. This sample has tens of thousands of clones, with approximately 94% found just once. The V and J ends lost 7 bases and 1 base respectively, with 11 bases between them. CDR3 length: 13 residues. Per the germline V gene, CDR1 is SQVTM and CDR2 is ANQGSEA. To note about this clone: Its antigen is as yet unknown.

Sequencing was performed on PBMCs. J is TRBJ1-5 and V is TRBV29-1, with D possibly matching TRBD1 (5 bases). The sequence came from a woman between 18 and 30 years old in good health and CMV-seropositive. CDR3 region: CSALGQSNQPQHF. Written as DNA, the CDR3 is TGCAGCGCTCTGGGGCAGAGCAATCAGCCCCAGCATTTT. Complete variable domain (other parts from reference TRBV29-1 and TRBJ1-5): SAVISQKPSRDICQRGTSLTIQCQVDSQVTMMFWYRQQPGQSLTLIATANQGSEATYESGFVIDKFPISRPNLTFSTLTVSNMSPEDSSIYLCSALGQSNQPQHFGDGTRLSIL.